These 11 T cell receptor beta chains share one sample of origin, sequenced in a study of graft-versus-host responses after intestinal transplantation. Method: immunoSEQ multiplex PCR; TCRdb's copy keeps in-frame clones and lacks some. The sample holds approximately 26,000 clones, roughly 85% seen once. This specimen was PBMCs, taken roughly 29 days after intestinal transplant. The origin of the receptors is a human patient who received an intestinal transplant, so some T cells may come from the graft donor.

The chain uses TRBV19 and TRBJ2-1; D remains ambiguous. The germline V gene encodes CDR1 LNHDA and CDR2 SQIVND (reference sequence). This CDR3 contains 15 residues. V shed 8 bases and J shed 4 bases, with 18 bases lying between them. The CDR3 coding sequence is TGTGCCAGTGGGAAGAGTCCGAGCCAATACAATGAGCAGTTCTTC. Amino acids: CASGKSPSQYNEQFF.

This sequence joins TRBV11-3 and TRBJ1-5; no reliable D call. CDR3 length equals 18 residues. Per germline, CDR1 SGHNT and CDR2 YENEEA. V dropped 3 bases and J dropped 5 bases, with 23 bases sitting between them. Written as DNA, the CDR3 is TGTGCCAGCAGCTTTAGCGCTTGGAGCCAGGAGAACTATCAGCCCCAGCATTTT. It encodes CASSFSAWSQENYQPQHF.

This clone has a handful of counts. The V and J genes are TRBV6-1 and TRBJ1-2; tentative D call: TRBD1 (6 bases). V lost 1 base to trimming and J lost 4 bases, with 7 bases between them. This CDR3 has 13 amino acids. The V gene's germline CDR1 is MNHNS and CDR2 SASEGT. The CDR3 region is CASSEVGGYGYTF. CDR3 DNA sequence: TGTGCCAGCAGTGAAGTAGGGGGCTATGGCTACACCTTC.

V gene TRBV5-1 combines with J gene TRBJ2-3; D unclear. V was trimmed by 0 bases and J by 3 bases, leaving 8 bases between them. This CDR3 region has 14 residues. Germline CDR1 reads SGHRS; CDR2 reads YFSETQ. The CDR3 DNA reads TGCGCCAGCAGCTTGGCCTATCAGACAGATACGCAGTATTTT. It encodes CASSLAYQTDTQYF. Using reference TRBV5-1 and TRBJ2-3 for the parts outside the CDR3, the full variable domain is KAGVTQTPRYLIKTRGQQVTLSCSPISGHRSVSWYQQTPGQGLQFLFEYFSETQRNKGNFPGRFSGRQFSNSRSEMNVSTLELGDSALYLCASSLAYQTDTQYFGPGTRLTVL.

The chain is built from TRBV19 and TRBJ2-3; TRBD1 matches 7 bases. The V gene end was trimmed by 6 bases and the J gene end by 3 bases; junction bases not matched to a gene: 12. Germline lookup yields CDR1 LNHDA and CDR2 SQIVND (reference sequence). This CDR3 comprises 16 residues. The chain's CDR3 is CASRLQGQGPTDTQYF. CDR3 bases: TGTGCCAGTAGGTTACAGGGGCAGGGACCTACAGATACGCAGTATTTT. The full variable domain, its missing parts supplied by reference TRBV19 and TRBJ2-3, is DGGITQSPKYLFRKEGQNVTLSCEQNLNHDAMYWYRQDPGQGLRLIYYSQIVNDFQKGDIAEGYSVSREKKESFPLTVTSAQKNPTAFYLCASRLQGQGPTDTQYFGPGTRLTVL.

V is TRBV28 and J is TRBJ2-7, with D tentatively TRBD1 (5 bases). From germline, CDR1 is MDHEN and CDR2 SYDVKM. Trimming removed 5 bases at V and 2 bases at J, with 13 bases between. This CDR3 has 14 residues. The CDR3 is CASSGQQAPYEQYF. The CDR3 bases are TGTGCCAGCAGTGGCCAACAGGCCCCCTACGAGCAGTACTTC. The full variable domain, rest sourced from reference TRBV28 and TRBJ2-7, is DVKVTQSSRYLVKRTGEKVFLECVQDMDHENMFWYRQDPGLGLRLIYFSYDVKMKEKGDIPEGYSVSREKKERFSLILESASTNQTSMYLCASSGQQAPYEQYFGPGTRLTVT.

The chain recombines TRBV11-3 with TRBJ1-4; D possibly corresponds to TRBD1 (5 bases). The CDR3 runs 13 residues. The V gene's germline CDR1 is SGHNT and CDR2 YENEEA. Trimming took off 7 bases at V and 8 bases at J, with 14 bases between the two ends. The CDR3 bases are TGTGCCAGCACCGGGACGAAAAAAGAAAAACTGTTTTTT. Encoded protein: CASTGTKKEKLFF.

This chain links TRBV6-6 with TRBJ2-5, with D unresolved. The CDR3 loop spans 12 amino acids. Germline-derived CDR1 and CDR2 are MNHNY and SVGAGI (reference sequence). V was shortened by 6 bases and J by 1 base, with 6 bases between the two germline ends. The CDR3, as DNA: TGTGCCAGCAGCCGGGTCCAAGAGACCCAGTACTTC. Residues: CASSRVQETQYF.

The chain links TRBV2 to TRBJ2-1, with 10 bases lining up with TRBD2. Germline CDR1 and CDR2: SNHLY and FYNNEI. The CDR3 sequence is 21 residues long. V shed 3 bases and J 7 bases; nucleotides not matched to a gene: 24. CDR3 amino acids: CASSDPGRGLAGDRIWNEQFF. As DNA, the CDR3 is TGTGCCAGCAGTGATCCCGGACGGGGGCTAGCGGGAGACCGAATTTGGAATGAGCAGTTCTTC.

The gene calls are TRBV2 and TRBJ2-5, with 8 bases aligning to TRBD2. The germline V gene has CDR1 SNHLY and CDR2 FYNNEI. With 6 bases clipped from V and 1 base from J, the junction kept 1 base outside the gene matches. The CDR3 runs to 13 residues. CDR3 nucleotides: TGTGCCAGCAGGGCGGGAGGCCAAGAGACCCAGTACTTC. Its translation: CASRAGGQETQYF.

This clone has only a few counts. The chain carries TRBV10-1 and TRBJ2-1, with 8 bases fitting TRBD1. CDR3 size: 14 residues. V lost 6 bases, J lost 2 bases, and 3 bases stayed unmatched. CDR1 and CDR2 from the germline V gene are WNHNN and SYGVQD (reference sequence). As DNA, the CDR3 is TGCGCCAGCAGCCCACAGGGGGCCTACAATGAGCAGTTCTTC. It is translated as CASSPQGAYNEQFF.